Presented here are 25 T cell receptor beta chains from one specimen sequenced in a study of early T cells in non-severe SARS-CoV-2 infection. TCRdb redid the calling of the 5' RACE reads with MiXCR, one entry per CDR3 protein. Of 50,000 to 60,000 distinct CDR3 sequences detected, more than 9.5% appear once; the ten largest clones hold under 15%. Sequencing input: whole blood. Receptors originate from an adult who was a healthcare worker with PCR-confirmed SARS-CoV-2 infection or an uninfected control (not recorded which).

J is TRBJ2-7 and V is TRBV10-3, with D possibly being TRBD1 (6 bases). This CDR3 spans 12 amino acids. V lost 6 bases to trimming and J lost 5 bases, with 11 bases between them. CDR1 is ENHRY, CDR2 SYGVKD, per germline. DNA for the CDR3: TGTGCCATCAGGAAGACAGGCGACGAGCAGTACTTC. Translated, it gives CAIRKTGDEQYF.

The V and J genes are TRBV5-1 and TRBJ1-4; the D gene is possibly TRBD1 (5 bases). Germline V gives CDR1 SGHRS, CDR2 YFSETQ. The germline V and J ends were trimmed by 4 bases and 3 bases, with 25 bases remaining between them. This CDR3 has 19 amino acids. This CDR3 is CASSQVPDGYRTANEKLFF. CDR3 nucleotides: TGCGCCAGCAGCCAAGTCCCGGACGGGTACAGGACTGCTAATGAAAAACTGTTTTTT.

This clonotype has more than one count but fewer than ten. V gene TRBV18 combines with J gene TRBJ2-1; weak D call: TRBD1 (5 bases). This CDR3 has 15 amino acids. V lost 1 base to trimming and J lost 0 bases, with 7 bases between them. The germline V gene has CDR1 KGHSH and CDR2 LQKENI. CDR3 in amino acids: CASSPQGRSYNEQFF. The CDR3 nucleotides read TGTGCCAGCTCACCACAGGGGCGCTCCTACAATGAGCAGTTCTTC.

This clonotype was picked up many times. This chain joins TRBV4-3 and TRBJ2-1; no clear D gene. Looked up from germline, CDR1 is LGHNA and CDR2 is YSLEER. The CDR3 totals 16 residues. The ends were cut back, 0 bases at V and 4 bases at J, with 13 bases in the middle. This CDR3 reads CASSQDPDHNYNEQFF. CDR3 DNA sequence: TGCGCCAGCAGCCAAGATCCGGACCACAATTACAATGAGCAGTTCTTC.

This clonotype showed up many times. This chain joins TRBV7-9 and TRBJ1-1; TRBD1 matches at 8 bases. Germline CDR1 SEHNR, CDR2 FQNEAQ (reference sequence). The CDR3 sequence is 14 residues long. Trimming removed 6 bases from V and 1 base from J; junction bases left unmatched: 4. DNA for the CDR3: TGTGCCAGCAGTATGACAGGGGCGAACACTGAAGCTTTCTTT. Encoded protein: CASSMTGANTEAFF. Looking up the rest from reference TRBV7-9 and TRBJ1-1 gives the full variable domain: DTGVSQNPRHKITKRGQNVTFRCDPISEHNRLYWYRQTLGQGPEFLTYFQNEAQLEKSRLLSDRFSAERPKGSFSTLEIQRTEQGDSAMYLCASSMTGANTEAFFGQGTRLTVV.

This clonotype has just a few counts. CDR3 coding DNA: TGTGCCAGCAGTGACTCGACTAGCACCGGGGAGCTGTTTTTT. This codes for CASSDSTSTGELFF. The genes are TRBV6-4 and TRBJ2-2; D possibly corresponds to TRBD2 (6 bases). This CDR3 comprises 14 residues. The V end was cut by 0 bases, the J end by 4 bases, with 6 bases between. The V gene's germline CDR1 is MRHNA and CDR2 SNTAGT.

The table lists this clonotype with a few counts. The V and J genes are TRBV6-2 or TRBV6-3 and TRBJ1-3, with D possibly being TRBD1 (6 bases). CDR1 MNHEY and CDR2 SVGEGT come from the germline V gene. The V end lost 7 bases, the J end lost 0 bases, and 10 bases lay between the germline ends. The CDR3 sequence is 14 residues long. The CDR3 protein is CASTGTTSGNTIYF. As DNA, the CDR3 is TGTGCCAGCACCGGGACAACCTCTGGAAACACCATATATTTT.

In this sample, this clonotype turned up a few times. V gene TRBV9 combines with J gene TRBJ2-6; no clear D gene. The CDR3 consists of 14 residues. The V end was cut by 1 base, the J end by 0 bases, with 2 bases between. Germline V lookup: CDR1 SGDLS, CDR2 YYNGEE. The CDR3 nucleotides are TGTGCCAGCAGCGTACGCTCTGGGGCCAACGTCCTGACTTTC. Protein product: CASSVRSGANVLTF.

For this clonotype: This may come from a read error, since a much larger clone is one base off. The rearrangement links TRBV20-1 to TRBJ2-5; 8 positions match TRBD1. Trimming cost V 3 bases and J 7 bases; bases outside gene matches: 4. Germline CDR1 DFQATT, CDR2 SNEGSKA (reference sequence). The CDR3 covers 12 residues. The CDR3 protein is CSASQGTGTQYF. CDR3 DNA: TGCAGTGCTAGCCAGGGGACAGGGACCCAGTACTTC.

In its sample, this clonotype was seen a few times. CDR3 protein: CASTPGTGGTEAFF. The CDR3 DNA sequence: TGTGCCAGTACCCCAGGGACAGGAGGGACTGAAGCTTTCTTT. This rearrangement joins TRBV19 to TRBJ1-1; TRBD1 matches 8 bases. This CDR3 comprises 14 residues. Germline V gene sequence: CDR1 LNHDA, CDR2 SQIVND (reference sequence). V trimming: 7 bases; J trimming: 5 bases; junction bases outside the gene matches: 9.

This clonotype was detected only a few times. This sequence joins TRBV12-3 or TRBV12-4 and TRBJ2-5; the match to TRBD2 covers 10 bases. V lost 6 bases to trimming and J lost 2 bases; unmatched junction nucleotides: 3. This CDR3 has 14 residues. The DNA of the CDR3 is TGTGCCAGCAGGTCTAGCGGGGGACAAGAGACCCAGTACTTC. It translates to CASRSSGGQETQYF.

The table lists this clonotype with many counts. The chain joins TRBV7-9 to TRBJ2-7; possibly TRBD2 for D (6 bases). The CDR3 sequence is 16 residues long. Trimming took off 3 bases at V and 2 bases at J, with 17 bases between the two ends. Looked up from germline, CDR1 is SEHNR and CDR2 is FQNEAQ (reference sequence). In DNA, the CDR3 is TGTGCCAGCAGCTTGTTCGCGGGACCCCTGGCCTACGAGCAGTACTTC. Its protein is CASSLFAGPLAYEQYF.

This clonotype was counted many times. This sequence joins TRBV10-1 and TRBJ2-1, with TRBD2 identical over 12 bases. CDR1 WNHNN and CDR2 SYGVQD come from the germline V gene (reference sequence). V gave up 2 bases and J gave up 9 bases; unmatched junction bases: 5. The CDR3 totals 15 residues. The CDR3 DNA reads as TGCGCCAGCAGTGAGGCTAGCGGGAGGGCAGGTGAGCAGTTCTTC. Encoded protein: CASSEASGRAGEQFF.

This clonotype was counted between two and nine times. The chain joins TRBV3-1 to TRBJ2-3; D perhaps matches TRBD2 (5 bases). Germline V gene sequence: CDR1 LGHDT, CDR2 YNNKEL (reference sequence). The CDR3 runs to 15 residues. V lost 0 bases, J lost 1 base, and 8 bases lay in between. The CDR3: CASSQDEGGTDTQYF. The CDR3 DNA is TGTGCCAGCAGCCAAGATGAGGGCGGCACAGATACGCAGTATTTT.

This clonotype was counted ten times or more. The chain has TRBV7-9 and TRBJ2-1; D gene ambiguous. Germline CDR1 reads SEHNR; CDR2 reads FQNEAQ (reference sequence). V lost 0 bases and J lost 8, with 8 bases in between. The CDR3 loop spans 13 amino acids. CDR3 bases: TGTGCCAGCAGCTTAGCTAGGGAAGATGAGCAGTTCTTC. Amino acids: CASSLAREDEQFF.

The gene calls are TRBV15 and TRBJ2-1; D perhaps matches TRBD1 (6 bases). The germline CDR1 and CDR2 sequences are LNHNV and YYDKDF (reference sequence). CDR3 length equals 15 residues. V shed 1 base and J shed 4 bases, with 11 bases lying between them. DNA for the CDR3: TGTGCCACCAGCAGAGGGGGACAAGGGTACAATGAGCAGTTCTTC. Translated, it gives CATSRGGQGYNEQFF.

The rearrangement joins TRBV11-2 to TRBJ2-6; possible D gene TRBD2, 5 bases. Trimming stripped 0 bases from V and 3 bases from J, with 6 bases between. Germline CDR1 is SGHAT and CDR2 is FQNNGV. The CDR3 spans 15 residues. CDR3 DNA sequence: TGTGCCAGCAGCTTAGAGCGGGTTGGGGCCAACGTCCTGACTTTC. Amino acid sequence: CASSLERVGANVLTF.

The V gene is TRBV29-1, the J gene TRBJ2-1; maybe TRBD1 (5 bases). Between the trimmed V and J ends, which lost 8 bases and 10 bases, there was a span of 15 bases. The CDR3 sequence is 11 residues long. Germline V gene sequence: CDR1 SQVTM, CDR2 ANQGSEA. The CDR3 region is CSFREGGEQFF. The CDR3 region has the DNA TGCAGCTTCAGGGAAGGTGGGGAGCAGTTCTTC.

At least ten counts were recorded for this clonotype. The chain has TRBV7-3 and TRBJ2-1; D is undetermined. Germline CDR1 SGHTA, CDR2 FQGTGA. This CDR3 spans 13 amino acids. V lost 0 bases to trimming and J lost 6 bases, with 6 bases between them. CDR3 protein: CASSLTFLNEQFF. CDR3 sequence (DNA): TGTGCCAGCAGCTTAACGTTCCTCAATGAGCAGTTCTTC.

This clonotype has just a few counts. V and J are TRBV29-1 and TRBJ2-7, with TRBD1 as a possible D gene (5 bases). CDR1 SQVTM and CDR2 ANQGSEA come from the germline V gene. Trimming pared 5 bases from V and 7 bases from J, leaving 18 bases between. CDR3 length: 13 amino acids. The CDR3 spells CSVSRKQALEQYF. CDR3 DNA sequence: TGCAGCGTTAGTCGGAAACAGGCGCTTGAGCAGTACTTC.

This clonotype was recorded many times. CDR3 region: CAISRLAGSSSYEQYF. CDR3 DNA: TGTGCCATCAGTCGGCTAGCGGGGTCGAGCTCCTACGAGCAGTACTTC. The rearrangement uses TRBV10-3 and TRBJ2-7; TRBD2 matches 9 bases. Unmatched junction bases numbered 8, after V lost 5 bases and J lost 0 bases. The CDR3 consists of 16 residues. Germline-derived CDR1 and CDR2 are ENHRY and SYGVKD.

This clonotype showed up many times. The chain employs TRBV6-2 or TRBV6-3 and TRBJ2-7, with 7 bases aligning to TRBD2. Germline CDR1 MNHEY, CDR2 SVGEGT. This CDR3 contains 15 residues. The J segment lost 1 base and the V segment lost 6 bases, leaving 9 bases of the junction unmatched. The chain's CDR3 is CASSRERDPSYEQYF. The DNA of the CDR3 is TGTGCCAGCAGCCGCGAGCGGGATCCTTCCTACGAGCAGTACTTC.

Many counts were recorded for this clonotype. The rearrangement joins TRBV6-2 or TRBV6-3 to TRBJ2-1; 10 bases are shared with TRBD2. Germline CDR1 and CDR2: MNHEY and SVGEGT. The CDR3 has 16 amino acids. Trimming cost V 5 bases and J 1 base; bases outside gene matches: 5. The CDR3: CASSQGLAESYNEQFF. In DNA, the CDR3 is TGTGCCAGCAGTCAAGGACTAGCGGAGTCCTACAATGAGCAGTTCTTC.

The rearrangement links TRBV20-1 to TRBJ2-7; TRBD2 matches at 10 bases. Germline V gene lookup returns CDR1 DFQATT and CDR2 SNEGSKA (reference sequence). The CDR3 is made up of 15 amino acids. With V trimmed by 0 bases and J by 5 bases, 7 bases remained unmatched. The CDR3 coding sequence is TGCAGTGCTAGAGATTACCCTAGCGGGAGTGACGAGCAGTACTTC. This translates into CSARDYPSGSDEQYF.

The CDR3 loop is CASSLDQRTQYF. Written as DNA, the CDR3 is TGTGCCAGCAGCTTAGACCAGAGAACCCAGTACTTC. The chain uses TRBV7-2 and TRBJ2-5; no firm D call. Germline assignment: CDR1 SGHTA and CDR2 FQGNSA. The CDR3 spans 12 residues. Trimming stripped 1 base from V and 8 bases from J, with 8 bases between. Together with reference TRBV7-2 and TRBJ2-5, the CDR3 gives the full variable domain: GAGVSQSPSNKVTEKGKDVELRCDPISGHTALYWYRQSLGQGLEFLIYFQGNSAPDKSGLPSDRFSAERTGGSVSTLTIQRTQQEDSAVYLCASSLDQRTQYFGPGTRLLVL.